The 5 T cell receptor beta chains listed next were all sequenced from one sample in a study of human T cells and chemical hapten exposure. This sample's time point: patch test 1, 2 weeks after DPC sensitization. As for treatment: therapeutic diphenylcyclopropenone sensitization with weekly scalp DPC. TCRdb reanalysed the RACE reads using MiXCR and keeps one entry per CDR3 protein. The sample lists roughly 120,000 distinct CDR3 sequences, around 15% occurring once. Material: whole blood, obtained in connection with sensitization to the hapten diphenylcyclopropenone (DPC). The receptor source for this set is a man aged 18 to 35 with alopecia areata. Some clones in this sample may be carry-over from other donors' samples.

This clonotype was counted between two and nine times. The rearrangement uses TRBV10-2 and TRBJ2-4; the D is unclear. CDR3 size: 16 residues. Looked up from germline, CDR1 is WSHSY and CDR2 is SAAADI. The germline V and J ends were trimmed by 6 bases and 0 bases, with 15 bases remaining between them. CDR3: CASSRSLEIAKNIQYF. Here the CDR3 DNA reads TGCGCCAGCAGCCGATCTCTTGAAATAGCCAAAAACATTCAGTACTTC.

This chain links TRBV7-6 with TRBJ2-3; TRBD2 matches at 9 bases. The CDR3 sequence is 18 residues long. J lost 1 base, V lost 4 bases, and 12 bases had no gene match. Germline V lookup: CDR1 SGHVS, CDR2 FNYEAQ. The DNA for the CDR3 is TGTGCCAGCAGCTCGGCAATTCTAGCGGGGAATTGCACAGATACGCAGTATTTT. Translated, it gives CASSSAILAGNCTDTQYF. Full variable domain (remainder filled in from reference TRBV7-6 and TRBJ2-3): GAGVSQSPRYKVTKRGQDVALRCDPISGHVSLYWYRQALGQGPEFLTYFNYEAQQDKSGLPNDRFSAERPEGSISTLTIQRTEQRDSAMYRCASSSAILAGNCTDTQYFGPGTRLTVL.

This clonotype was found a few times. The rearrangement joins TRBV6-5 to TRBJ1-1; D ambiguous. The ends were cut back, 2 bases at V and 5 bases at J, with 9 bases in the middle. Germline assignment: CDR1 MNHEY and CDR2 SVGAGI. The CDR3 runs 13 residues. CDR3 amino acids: CASSYVEGTEAFF. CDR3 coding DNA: TGTGCCAGCAGTTACGTGGAAGGGACTGAAGCTTTCTTT.

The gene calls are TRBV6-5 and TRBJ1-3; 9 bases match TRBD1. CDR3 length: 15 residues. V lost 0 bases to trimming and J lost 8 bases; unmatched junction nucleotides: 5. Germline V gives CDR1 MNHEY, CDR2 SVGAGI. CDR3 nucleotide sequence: TGTGCCAGCAGTTACTCGACAGGGGGTACTTACACCATATATTTT. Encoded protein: CASSYSTGGTYTIYF.

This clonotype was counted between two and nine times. DNA of the CDR3: TGTGCCAGCAGTTTTCGTTTAAGGCAGCTTAATGAAAAACTGTTTTTT. Its protein product is CASSFRLRQLNEKLFF. The rearrangement joins TRBV6-2 or TRBV6-3 to TRBJ1-4; no clear D gene. The CDR3 length is 16 residues. The V end lost 4 bases, the J end lost 4 bases, and 16 bases lay between the germline ends. Per the germline V gene, CDR1 is MNHEY and CDR2 is SVGEGT.